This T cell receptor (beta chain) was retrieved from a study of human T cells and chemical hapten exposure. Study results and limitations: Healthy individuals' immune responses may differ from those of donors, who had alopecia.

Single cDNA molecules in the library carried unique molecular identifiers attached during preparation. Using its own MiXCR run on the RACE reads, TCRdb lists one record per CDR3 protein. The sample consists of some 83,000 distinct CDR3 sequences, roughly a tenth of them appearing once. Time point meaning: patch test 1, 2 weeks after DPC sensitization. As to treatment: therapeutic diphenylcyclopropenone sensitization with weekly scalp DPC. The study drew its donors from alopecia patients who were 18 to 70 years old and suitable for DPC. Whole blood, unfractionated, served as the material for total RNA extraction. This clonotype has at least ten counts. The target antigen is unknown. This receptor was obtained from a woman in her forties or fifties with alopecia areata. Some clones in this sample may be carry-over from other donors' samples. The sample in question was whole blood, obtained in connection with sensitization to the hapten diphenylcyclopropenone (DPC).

CDR3 region: CASSRRWNTEAFF. For the CDR3, the DNA is TGTGCCAGCAGTAGGAGGTGGAACACTGAAGCTTTCTTT. V usage is TRBV6-2 or TRBV6-3 and J usage is TRBJ1-1; D is unresolved. The CDR3 loop spans 13 amino acids. V dropped 5 bases and J dropped 1 base, with 8 bases sitting between them. Germline assignment: CDR1 MNHEY and CDR2 SVGEGT.